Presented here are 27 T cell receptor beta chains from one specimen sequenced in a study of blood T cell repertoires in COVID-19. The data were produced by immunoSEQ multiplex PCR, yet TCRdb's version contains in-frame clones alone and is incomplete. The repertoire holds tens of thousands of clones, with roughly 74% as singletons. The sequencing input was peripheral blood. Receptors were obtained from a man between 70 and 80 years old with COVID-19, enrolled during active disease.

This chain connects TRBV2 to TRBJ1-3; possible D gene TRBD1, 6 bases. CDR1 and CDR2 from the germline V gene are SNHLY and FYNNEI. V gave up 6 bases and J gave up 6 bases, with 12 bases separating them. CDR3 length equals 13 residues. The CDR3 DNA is TGTGCCAGCAGACTGGGGGCCCAAAACACCATATATTTT. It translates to CASRLGAQNTIYF.

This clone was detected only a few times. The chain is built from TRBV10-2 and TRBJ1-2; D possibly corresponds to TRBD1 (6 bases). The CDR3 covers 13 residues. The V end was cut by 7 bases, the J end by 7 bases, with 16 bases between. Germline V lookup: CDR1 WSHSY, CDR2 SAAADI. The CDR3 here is CASTGQFSGGYTF. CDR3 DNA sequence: TGCGCCAGCACCGGACAGTTCTCAGGTGGCTACACCTTC.

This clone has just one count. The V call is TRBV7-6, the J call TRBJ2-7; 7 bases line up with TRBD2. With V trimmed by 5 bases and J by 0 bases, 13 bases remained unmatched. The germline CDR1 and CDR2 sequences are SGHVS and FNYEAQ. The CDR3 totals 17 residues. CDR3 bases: TGTGCCAGCAGCCCTCAGGCTAGCGGAGGGAGCTCCTACGAGCAGTACTTC. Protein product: CASSPQASGGSSYEQYF.

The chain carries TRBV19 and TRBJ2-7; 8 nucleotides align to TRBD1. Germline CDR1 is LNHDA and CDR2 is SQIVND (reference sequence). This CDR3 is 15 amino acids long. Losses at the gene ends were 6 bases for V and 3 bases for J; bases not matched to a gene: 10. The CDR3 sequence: CASSTRQGPGYEQYF. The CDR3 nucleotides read TGTGCCAGTAGCACCCGACAGGGGCCAGGCTACGAGCAGTACTTC.

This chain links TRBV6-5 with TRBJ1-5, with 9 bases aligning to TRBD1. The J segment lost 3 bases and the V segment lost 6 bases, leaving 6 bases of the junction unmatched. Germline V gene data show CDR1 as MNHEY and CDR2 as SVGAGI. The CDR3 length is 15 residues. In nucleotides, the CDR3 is TGTGCCAGCAGACTAGACAGGGGGGACAATCAGCCCCAGCATTTT. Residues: CASRLDRGDNQPQHF.

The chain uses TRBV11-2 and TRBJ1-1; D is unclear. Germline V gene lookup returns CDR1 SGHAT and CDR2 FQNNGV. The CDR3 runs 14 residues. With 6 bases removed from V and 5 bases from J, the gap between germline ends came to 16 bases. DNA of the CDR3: TGTGCCAGCAGTCCGGGATCCACATCAACTGAAGCTTTCTTT. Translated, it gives CASSPGSTSTEAFF. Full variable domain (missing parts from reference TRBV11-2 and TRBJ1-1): EAGVAQSPRYKIIEKRQSVAFWCNPISGHATLYWYQQILGQGPKLLIQFQNNGVVDDSQLPKDRFSAERLKGVDSTLKIQPAKLEDSAVYLCASSPGSTSTEAFFGQGTRLTVV.

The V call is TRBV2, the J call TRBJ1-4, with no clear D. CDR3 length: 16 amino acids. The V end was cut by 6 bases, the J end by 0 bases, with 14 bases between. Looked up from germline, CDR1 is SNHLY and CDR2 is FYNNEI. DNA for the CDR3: TGTGCCAGCAGGGAATCAACTCGGGCAACTAATGAAAAACTGTTTTTT. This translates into CASRESTRATNEKLFF.

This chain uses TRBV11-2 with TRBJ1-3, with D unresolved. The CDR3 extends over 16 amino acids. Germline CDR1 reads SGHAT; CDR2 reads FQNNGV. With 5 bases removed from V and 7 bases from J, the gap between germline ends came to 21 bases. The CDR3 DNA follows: TGTGCCAGCAGCCCCCGTCTAGAGGGTCTCGGGAACACCATATATTTT. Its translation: CASSPRLEGLGNTIYF.

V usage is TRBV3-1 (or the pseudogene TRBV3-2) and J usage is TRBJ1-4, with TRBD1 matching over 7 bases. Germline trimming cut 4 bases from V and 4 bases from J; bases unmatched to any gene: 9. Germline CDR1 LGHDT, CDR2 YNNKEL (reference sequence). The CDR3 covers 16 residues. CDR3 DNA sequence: TGTGCCAGCAGCCTTCGCCGGGACAGTTTTAATGAAAAACTGTTTTTT. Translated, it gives CASSLRRDSFNEKLFF.

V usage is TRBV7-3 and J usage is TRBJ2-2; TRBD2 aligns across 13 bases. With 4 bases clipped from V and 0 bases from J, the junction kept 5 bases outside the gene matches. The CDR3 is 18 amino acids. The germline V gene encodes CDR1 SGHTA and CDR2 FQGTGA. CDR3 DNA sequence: TGTGCCAGCAGCTCCAGGACTAGCGGGGGAACGAACACCGGGGAGCTGTTTTTT. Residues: CASSSRTSGGTNTGELFF.

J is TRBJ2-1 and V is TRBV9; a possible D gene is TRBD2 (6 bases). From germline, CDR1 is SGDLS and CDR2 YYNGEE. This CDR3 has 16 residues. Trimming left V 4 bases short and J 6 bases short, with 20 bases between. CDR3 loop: CASSPRLEHWGNEQFF. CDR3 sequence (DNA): TGTGCCAGCAGCCCCCGACTAGAGCACTGGGGCAATGAGCAGTTCTTC. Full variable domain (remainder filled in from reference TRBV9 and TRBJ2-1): DSGVTQTPKHLITATGQRVTLRCSPRSGDLSVYWYQQSLDQGLQFLIQYYNGEERAKGNILERFSAQQFPDLHSELNLSSLELGDSALYFCASSPRLEHWGNEQFFGPGTRLTVL.

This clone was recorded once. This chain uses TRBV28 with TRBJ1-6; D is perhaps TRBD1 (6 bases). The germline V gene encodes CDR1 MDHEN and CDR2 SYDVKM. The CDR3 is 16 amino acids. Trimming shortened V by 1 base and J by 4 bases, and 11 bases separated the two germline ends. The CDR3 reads CASSLSGRGYNSPLHF. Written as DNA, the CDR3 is TGTGCCAGCAGTTTATCCGGCAGGGGATATAATTCACCCCTCCACTTT.

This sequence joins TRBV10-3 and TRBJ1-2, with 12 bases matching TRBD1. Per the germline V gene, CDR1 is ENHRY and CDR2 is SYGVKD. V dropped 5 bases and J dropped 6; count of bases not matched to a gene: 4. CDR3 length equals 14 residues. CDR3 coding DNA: TGTGCCATCAGTACCGGGACAGGGGGCCATGGCTACACCTTC. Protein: CAISTGTGGHGYTF.

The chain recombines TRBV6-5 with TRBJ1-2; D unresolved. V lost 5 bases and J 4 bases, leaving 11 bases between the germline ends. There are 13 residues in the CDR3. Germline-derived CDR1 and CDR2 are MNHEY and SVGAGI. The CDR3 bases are TGTGCCAGCAGTCCCGGGGTCCTCTATGGCTACACCTTC. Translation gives CASSPGVLYGYTF.

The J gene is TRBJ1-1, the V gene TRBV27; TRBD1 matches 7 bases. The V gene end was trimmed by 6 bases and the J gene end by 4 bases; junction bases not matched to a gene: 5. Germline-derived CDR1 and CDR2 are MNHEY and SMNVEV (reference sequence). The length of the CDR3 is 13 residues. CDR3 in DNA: TGTGCCAGCAGGAAGGGACAGTCCACTGAAGCTTTCTTT. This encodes CASRKGQSTEAFF.

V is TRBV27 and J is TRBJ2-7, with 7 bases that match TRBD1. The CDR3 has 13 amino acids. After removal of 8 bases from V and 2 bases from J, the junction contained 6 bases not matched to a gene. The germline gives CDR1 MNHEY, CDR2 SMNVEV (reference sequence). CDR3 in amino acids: CASRQGNTYEQYF. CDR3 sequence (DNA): TGTGCCAGCCGACAGGGAAACACCTACGAGCAGTACTTC.

In nucleotides, the CDR3 is TGTGCCAGCAGCTTGGGCGAGGGAAGGGTGACCCAGTACTTC. Amino acid sequence: CASSLGEGRVTQYF. The chain is built from TRBV5-6 and TRBJ2-5, with D maybe TRBD2 (5 bases). From germline, CDR1 is SGHDT and CDR2 YYEEEE. The CDR3 consists of 14 residues. The V end lost 0 bases, the J end lost 7 bases, and 13 bases lay between the germline ends.

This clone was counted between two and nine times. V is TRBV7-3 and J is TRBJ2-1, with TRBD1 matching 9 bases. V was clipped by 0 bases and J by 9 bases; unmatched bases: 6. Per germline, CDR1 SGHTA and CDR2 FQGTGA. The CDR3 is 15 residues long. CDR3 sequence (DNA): TGTGCCAGCAGCTTAACGCTACAGGGGGCCGGTGAGCAGTTCTTC. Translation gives CASSLTLQGAGEQFF.

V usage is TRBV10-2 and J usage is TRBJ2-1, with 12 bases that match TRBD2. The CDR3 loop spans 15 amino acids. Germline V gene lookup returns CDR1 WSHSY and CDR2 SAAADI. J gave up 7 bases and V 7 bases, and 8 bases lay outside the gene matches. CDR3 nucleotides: TGCGCCAGCATCGACCGAACTAGCGGGAGGAATGAGCAGTTCTTC. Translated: CASIDRTSGRNEQFF.

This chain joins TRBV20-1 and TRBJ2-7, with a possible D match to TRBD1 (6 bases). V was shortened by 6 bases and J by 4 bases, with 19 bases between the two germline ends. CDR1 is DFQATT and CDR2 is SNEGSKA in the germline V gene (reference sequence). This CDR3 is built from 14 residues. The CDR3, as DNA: TGCAGTGCGAGTAAACAGGGTGTTTCGTACGAGCAGTACTTC. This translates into CSASKQGVSYEQYF.

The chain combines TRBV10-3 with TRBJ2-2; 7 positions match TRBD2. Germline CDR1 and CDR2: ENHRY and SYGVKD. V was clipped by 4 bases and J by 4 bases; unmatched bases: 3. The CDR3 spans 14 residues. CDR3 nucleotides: TGTGCCATCAGTGTGGGGGGGTCCACCGGGGAGCTGTTTTTT. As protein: CAISVGGSTGELFF.

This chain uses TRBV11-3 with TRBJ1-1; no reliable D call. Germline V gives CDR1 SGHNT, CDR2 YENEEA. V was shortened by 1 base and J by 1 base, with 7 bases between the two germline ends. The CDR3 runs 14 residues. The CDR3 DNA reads TGTGCCAGCAGCTTAGCGGGGTCGAACACTGAAGCTTTCTTT. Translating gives CASSLAGSNTEAFF.

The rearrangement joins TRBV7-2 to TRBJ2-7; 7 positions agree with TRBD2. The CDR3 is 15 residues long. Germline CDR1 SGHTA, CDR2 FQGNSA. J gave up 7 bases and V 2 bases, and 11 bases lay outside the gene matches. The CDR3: CASSLRGGGGHEQYF. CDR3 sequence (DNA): TGTGCCAGCAGCTTAAGGGGCGGCGGGGGTCATGAGCAGTACTTC.

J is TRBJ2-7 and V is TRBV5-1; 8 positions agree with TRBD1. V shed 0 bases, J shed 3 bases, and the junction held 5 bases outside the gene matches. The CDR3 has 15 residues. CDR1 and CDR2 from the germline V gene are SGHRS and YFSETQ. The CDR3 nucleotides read TGCGCCAGCAGCTTGGTAACAGGGGGTTTCTACGAGCAGTACTTC. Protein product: CASSLVTGGFYEQYF. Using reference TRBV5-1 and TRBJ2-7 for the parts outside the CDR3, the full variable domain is KAGVTQTPRYLIKTRGQQVTLSCSPISGHRSVSWYQQTPGQGLQFLFEYFSETQRNKGNFPGRFSGRQFSNSRSEMNVSTLELGDSALYLCASSLVTGGFYEQYFGPGTRLTVT.

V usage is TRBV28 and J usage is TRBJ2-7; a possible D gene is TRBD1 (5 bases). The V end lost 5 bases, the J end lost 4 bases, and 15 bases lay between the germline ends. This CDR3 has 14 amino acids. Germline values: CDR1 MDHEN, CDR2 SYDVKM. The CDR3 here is CASSNRLRAYEQYF. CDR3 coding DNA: TGTGCCAGCAGTAACAGGCTTCGGGCGTACGAGCAGTACTTC.

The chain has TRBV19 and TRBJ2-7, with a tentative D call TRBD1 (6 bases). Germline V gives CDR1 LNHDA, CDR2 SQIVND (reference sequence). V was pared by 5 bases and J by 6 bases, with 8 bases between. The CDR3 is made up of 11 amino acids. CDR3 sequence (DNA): TGTGCCAGTAGTGTGGGGGCCGAGCAGTACTTC. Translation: CASSVGAEQYF.

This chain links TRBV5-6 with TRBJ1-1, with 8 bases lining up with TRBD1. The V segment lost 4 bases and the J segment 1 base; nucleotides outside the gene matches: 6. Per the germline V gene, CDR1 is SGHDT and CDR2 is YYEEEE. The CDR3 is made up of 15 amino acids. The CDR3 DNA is TGTGCCAGCAGCGCTAGACAGGGGACGAACACTGAAGCTTTCTTT. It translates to CASSARQGTNTEAFF.